Below, 25 T cell receptor beta chains from the same sample are listed, as sequenced in a study of tumor-infiltrating lymphocytes in primary liver carcinoma. Total RNA (around 500 ng) served as template for TCR beta cDNA synthesis primed by a constant-region primer. Three nested multiplex PCR rounds, a slightly modified ARM-PCR method, built the TCR beta libraries. Both of the initial two PCR rounds ran for 10 cycles and employed TRBV1-TRBV30 forward primers alongside a C-beta reverse primer. TCRdb reprocessed the multiplex PCR reads via MiXCR and lists one record per CDR3 protein. This repertoire shows about 190,000 distinct CDR3 sequences, about 82% found once; its top ten account for approximately 18%. Co-extracting RNA and DNA was done with about 20-33 mg of unsorted bulk tissue as input. The sample taken for sequencing was tumor tissue from primary liver carcinoma. The source is a man in his forties with primary liver carcinoma and hepatitis B virus infection.

The V gene is TRBV5-1, the J gene TRBJ2-1; TRBD2 matches at 8 bases. J was trimmed by 4 bases and V by 2 bases; bases with no gene match: 2. The CDR3 has 14 amino acids. Germline lookup yields CDR1 SGHRS and CDR2 YFSETQ. The CDR3, as DNA: TGCGCCAGCAGCTTTTCTAGCGGGTACAATGAGCAGTTCTTC. It encodes CASSFSSGYNEQFF.

This clonotype was observed a single time. This CDR3 is missing its conserved last phenylalanine or tryptophan, likely due to a read error. This sequence joins TRBV11-2 and TRBJ2-3; D gene unclear. The V gene's germline CDR1 is SGHAT and CDR2 FQNNGV. The CDR3 is 14 amino acids. In nucleotides, the CDR3 is TGTGCCAGCAACTTAAACCTACAAGGGGATACGCAGTATTTA. It specifies CASNLNLQGDTQYL.

This clonotype was picked up one time. Relative to the germline gene, one junction end is altered; a read error may explain this. V gene TRBV5-5 combines with J gene TRBJ2-7; D may be TRBD2 (5 bases). Germline V gene sequence: CDR1 SGHKS, CDR2 YYEKEE (reference sequence). The CDR3 is 13 amino acids. The CDR3 sequence: CASSFGLSYVQYF. Written as DNA, the CDR3 is TGTGCCAGCAGCTTTGGACTCTCATACGTGCAGTACTTC. Together with reference TRBV5-5 and TRBJ2-7, the CDR3 gives the full variable domain: DAGVTQSPTHLIKTRGQQVTLRCSPISGHKSVSWYQQVLGQGPQFIFQYYEKEERGRGNFPDRFSARQFPNYSSELNVNALLLGDSALYLCASSFGLSYVQYFGPGTRLTVT.

About this clonotype: The conserved final phenylalanine or tryptophan is absent from the CDR3, which likely points to a read error. The chain is built from TRBV12-3 or TRBV12-4 and TRBJ2-1; 10 bases map to TRBD2. The CDR3 extends over 16 amino acids. The CDR3, as DNA: TGTGGCAGCAGAAACCCCTGGGCTAGCGGGAGAGATGAGCAGTTCTTA. Its protein product is CGSRNPWASGRDEQFL.

Worth noting for this clonotype: Its ends do not fully match the called genes, so a read error is possible. V gene TRBV5-4 combines with J gene TRBJ2-7, with 9 positions matching TRBD1. The CDR3 loop spans 15 amino acids. CDR1 is SGHNT and CDR2 is YYREEE in the germline V gene (reference sequence). The CDR3 here is CASSSTGTGINEQYF. The CDR3 DNA is TGTGCGAGCAGCTCAACTGGGACAGGGATCAACGAGCAGTACTTC.

This clonotype has just a few counts. The CDR3 ends on some other residue instead of the conserved phenylalanine or tryptophan, so this is likely a read error. The chain is built from TRBV30 and TRBJ2-3; D is ambiguous. This CDR3 region has 16 residues. Trimming stripped 4 bases from V and 0 bases from J, with 17 bases between. Germline V lookup: CDR1 GTSNPN, CDR2 SVGIG (reference sequence). CDR3 DNA: TGTGCCTGGAATGTAGGGAACCCGAAAAGCACAGATACGCAGTATTTA. Amino acid sequence: CAWNVGNPKSTDTQYL.

This clonotype is a singleton in its sample. A junction end diverges from the germline sequence, so it may reflect a read error. The rearrangement uses TRBV11-2 and TRBJ2-6, with D perhaps TRBD1 (5 bases). Germline CDR1 SGHAT, CDR2 FQNNGV. The CDR3 length is 15 residues. The CDR3 sequence is CPTQRPRSGANVLTF. The CDR3 region has the DNA TGTCCCACCCAGAGGCCGCGCTCTGGGGCCAATGTCCTGACTTTC.

The V and J genes are TRBV11-2 and TRBJ2-5; perhaps TRBD2 as D (5 bases). The CDR3 length is 15 residues. V was trimmed by 6 bases and J by 14 bases, leaving 28 bases between them. From germline, CDR1 is SGHAT and CDR2 FQNNGV. CDR3 DNA: TGTGCCAGCAGTCGTTGGACTGGTCCCGCGGAGATTCAATACTTC. This gives the protein CASSRWTGPAEIQYF.

This clonotype came up many times. The chain couples TRBV10-3 to TRBJ1-2, with D possibly being TRBD1 (6 bases). Looked up from germline, CDR1 is ENHRY and CDR2 is SYGVKD. The CDR3 loop spans 16 amino acids. V dropped 0 bases and J dropped 7 bases, with 18 bases sitting between them. In DNA form, the CDR3 reads TGTGCCATCAGTGAGTCAACAGGGCTCTCAGCCTGTGGCTACACCTTC. Translation: CAISESTGLSACGYTF.

On this clonotype: At one of its ends the junction is not consistent with the germline gene, which may arise from a read error. V usage is TRBV29-1 and J usage is TRBJ1-4; 11 bases are a match to TRBD1. Germline-derived CDR1 and CDR2 are SQVTM and ANQGSEA. The CDR3 is 15 amino acids. The CDR3 DNA sequence: TGCAGCGCTGGGACAGGGGGTGCATCTAATGAACAACTGTTTTTT. Translation: CSAGTGGASNEQLFF.

The chain uses TRBV11-2 and TRBJ1-6; no clear D gene. The CDR3 spans 13 residues. The germline V gene encodes CDR1 SGHAT and CDR2 FQNNGV. CDR3 protein: CVCSLVLGGPLHF. The CDR3 coding sequence is TGTGTCTGCAGCTTAGTACTTGGTGGCCCCCTCCACTTT.

This clonotype was picked up a small number of times. This may be a read error, as it is one base from a much larger clone. The DNA of the CDR3 is TGTACCAGCAGCTTAGCTCCTAGCGGGAGCCATGGGGGCTACAATGAGCAGTTCTTC. It specifies CTSSLAPSGSHGGYNEQFF. This rearrangement joins TRBV7-8 to TRBJ2-1; 10 nucleotides align to TRBD2. Per the germline V gene, CDR1 is SGHVS and CDR2 is FQNEAQ. The CDR3 extends over 19 amino acids.

This clonotype was seen many times. The chain combines TRBV5-5 with TRBJ1-5, with no clear D. The CDR3 runs to 14 residues. V dropped 0 bases and J dropped 3 bases, with 7 bases sitting between them. Germline assignment: CDR1 SGHKS and CDR2 YYEKEE (reference sequence). The CDR3: CASSLVGNNQPQHF. CDR3 coding DNA: TGTGCCAGCAGCTTGGTGGGGAACAATCAGCCCCAGCATTTT.

Details on this clonotype: One end of the junction does not line up with germline, which may come from a read error. This chain links TRBV6-2 or TRBV6-3 with TRBJ1-5; TRBD1 might be the D (5 bases). Germline loops: CDR1 MNHEY, CDR2 SVGEGT. The CDR3 has 15 residues. CDR3 region: CASTLTRGYNQSQHF. CDR3 DNA sequence: TGTGCCAGCACCCTCACGCGGGGCTACAATCAGTCCCAGCATTTT.

Turning to this clonotype: A junction end diverges from the germline sequence, so it may reflect a read error. The V gene is TRBV6-4, the J gene TRBJ2-1; weak D call: TRBD1 (7 bases). Germline V gene data show CDR1 as MRHNA and CDR2 as SNTAGT. The CDR3 sequence is 15 residues long. CDR3 protein: CASSETGDSYNERFF. The CDR3 nucleotides read TGTGCCAGCAGTGAAACAGGGGACTCCTACAATGAGCGGTTCTTC.

The gene calls are TRBV6-1 and TRBJ2-7, with D tentatively TRBD1 or TRBD2 (7 bases each). Germline assignment: CDR1 MNHNS and CDR2 SASEGT. V lost 5 bases and J lost 8, with 19 bases in between. The CDR3 totals 14 residues. The CDR3 nucleotides are TGTGCCAGCAGTTTACTGCAGGGGGGGAACAAGCAGTACTTC. It is translated as CASSLLQGGNKQYF.

A word on this clonotype: Possible read error: a much larger clone is one base away. V usage is TRBV28 and J usage is TRBJ1-5; D not resolved. The CDR3 is 14 amino acids. Looked up from germline, CDR1 is MDHEN and CDR2 is SYDVKM. Here the CDR3 reads CASSSPASNQSQHF. The CDR3 bases are TGTGCCAGCAGTTCCCCGGCCAGCAATCAGTCCCAGCATTTT.

The chain employs TRBV11-2 and TRBJ2-3; 9 positions match TRBD2. The germline V gene encodes CDR1 SGHAT and CDR2 FQNNGV. This CDR3 is built from 16 residues. The V segment lost 6 bases and the J segment 5 bases; nucleotides outside the gene matches: 12. The CDR3 DNA follows: TGTGCCAGCAGTTTCCTAGCGGGATCACTCATAGATACGCAGTATTTT. It yields the protein CASSFLAGSLIDTQYF.

The J gene is TRBJ2-4, the V gene TRBV30; 9 nucleotides agree with TRBD1. Trimming at V came to 3 bases and at J to 16 bases, leaving 16 bases not matched to a gene. The CDR3 sequence is 14 residues long. Germline V gene sequence: CDR1 GTSNPN, CDR2 SVGIG (reference sequence). The CDR3 DNA follows: TGTGCCTGGAGCGGAGGGACAGGGTTTGACATTCCATACTTC. Translated: CAWSGGTGFDIPYF.

The J gene is TRBJ1-5, the V gene TRBV11-2; TRBD1 might be the D (6 bases). The germline V gene encodes CDR1 SGHAT and CDR2 FQNNGV. Trimming took off 9 bases at V and 9 bases at J, with 30 bases between the two ends. The CDR3 length is 17 residues. The CDR3 loop reads CARSIVGVTGSDRPQHF. CDR3 in DNA: TGTGCCAGGAGCATAGTAGGGGTAACAGGGAGCGATCGGCCCCAGCATTTT.

With regard to this clonotype: Sequence at one end of the junction differs from germline and may be a read error. The rearrangement joins TRBV5-4 to TRBJ2-3; the D gene is possibly TRBD1 (5 bases). CDR1 SGHNT and CDR2 YYREEE come from the germline V gene (reference sequence). CDR3 length equals 13 residues. CDR3 loop: CASSLQETDTQYF. The CDR3 DNA follows: TGTGCCAGCAGCTTACAGGAGACAGATACGCAGTACTTT.

This clonotype was counted only a few times. This rearrangement joins TRBV7-9 to TRBJ2-7; TRBD1 might be the D (6 bases). Trimming took off 5 bases at V and 5 bases at J, with 16 bases between the two ends. This CDR3 region has 14 residues. Germline V CDR1 and CDR2: SEHNR, FQNEAQ (reference sequence). CDR3 coding DNA: TGTGCCAGCAGCACCGGACAGAGTTCGAACGAGCAGTACTTC. As protein: CASSTGQSSNEQYF.

For this clonotype: A much larger clonotype is one base distant, so this may be a read error. The V call is TRBV5-1, the J call TRBJ2-1; 12 bases fit TRBD2. Germline V gene sequence: CDR1 SGHRS, CDR2 YFSETQ. This CDR3 region has 16 residues. The CDR3 loop is CASSFGLAGPYNEPFF. CDR3 bases: TGCGCCAGCAGCTTCGGACTAGCGGGACCGTACAATGAGCCGTTCTTC. The whole variable domain, filled in from reference TRBV5-1 and TRBJ2-1, reads KAGVTQTPRYLIKTRGQQVTLSCSPISGHRSVSWYQQTPGQGLQFLFEYFSETQRNKGNFPGRFSGRQFSNSRSEMNVSTLELGDSALYLCASSFGLAGPYNEPFFGPGTRLTVL.

Comments on this clonotype: No conserved phenylalanine or tryptophan ends this CDR3, so it is likely a read error. V is TRBV28 and J is TRBJ2-4; no clear D. The germline V and J ends were trimmed by 5 bases and 10 bases, with 9 bases remaining between them. Germline values: CDR1 MDHEN, CDR2 SYDVKM. The CDR3 has 11 residues. The CDR3, as DNA: TGTGCCAGCAGTCCGGTACTTATTCAGTACTCC. The encoded protein is CASSPVLIQYS.

The sample holds many counts of this clonotype. The rearrangement links TRBV1 to TRBJ2-1; the D call in the table, TRBD2, was not verified against the DNA. TRBV1 is described as a pseudogene. CDR3 size: 16 residues. The CDR3 protein is CTSSQDAKVAGYEQFF. CDR3 sequence (DNA): TGCACCAGCAGCCAAGACGCTAAAGTAGCGGGATATGAGCAGTTCTTC.